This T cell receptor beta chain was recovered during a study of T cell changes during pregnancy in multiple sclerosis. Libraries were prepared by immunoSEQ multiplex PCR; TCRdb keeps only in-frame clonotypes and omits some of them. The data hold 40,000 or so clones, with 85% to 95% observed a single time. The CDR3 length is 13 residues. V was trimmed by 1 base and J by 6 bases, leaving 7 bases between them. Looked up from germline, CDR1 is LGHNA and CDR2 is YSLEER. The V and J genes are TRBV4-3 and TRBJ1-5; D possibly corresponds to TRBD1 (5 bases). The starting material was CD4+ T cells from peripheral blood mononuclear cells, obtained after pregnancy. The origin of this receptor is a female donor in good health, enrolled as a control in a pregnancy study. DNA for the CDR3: TGCGCCAGCAGCCAAGGAAGGGGTCAGCCCCAGCATTTT. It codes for CASSQGRGQPQHF.